This TCR beta chain was captured by sequencing in a study of brain T cells in children with intractable seizures. Sample time point: blood from clinic visit 5 months post-surgery; TSC patient then seizure free. The data were produced by immunoSEQ multiplex PCR, yet TCRdb's version contains in-frame clones alone and is incomplete. Of 340,000 or so clones listed, over 90% are singletons. J gave up 1 base and V 3 bases, and 6 bases lay outside the gene matches. The CDR3 consists of 15 residues. Looked up from germline, CDR1 is LNHDA and CDR2 is SQIVND (reference sequence). The chain uses TRBV19 and TRBJ2-7, with 7 bases lining up with TRBD2. The input for sequencing was peripheral blood, taken approximately 5 months after surgery. This clonotype was obtained from a boy in the first two years of life with tuberous sclerosis and intractable seizures. CDR3 residues: CASSMSLAVSYEQYF. CDR3 sequence (DNA): TGTGCCAGTAGTATGTCCCTAGCGGTGTCCTACGAGCAGTACTTC.